Shown below are 31 T cell receptor beta chains from a single sample sequenced in a study of T cells expressing NK-cell markers. From its re-call of the 5' RACE reads, TCRdb lists each CDR3 protein once, without DNA. The sample totals 500,000 to 700,000 distinct CDR3 sequences. Sequencing used blood T cells: a sorted CD56 or NKG2C T cell subset, CD4+ or CD8+ T cells, or bulk PBMC T cells (not recorded which). These receptors all stem from a man aged 18 to 35 in good health.

This chain links TRBV6-2 or TRBV6-3 with TRBJ2-1; the D call from TCRdb, TRBD1, cannot be confirmed without DNA. Germline CDR1 reads MNHEY; CDR2 reads SVGEGT. This CDR3 is built from 16 residues. The CDR3 sequence is CASSYPGQVDSNEQFF.

The chain recombines TRBV6-5 with TRBJ2-5; TCRdb names TRBD2, which stays unverified in the absence of DNA. This CDR3 has 16 residues. Germline CDR1 is MNHEY and CDR2 is SVGAGI. CDR3 sequence: CASSSGTSGIFETQYF.

The V call is TRBV7-9, the J call TRBJ1-4; with no DNA, the TCRdb D assignment of TRBD1 cannot be verified. The germline gives CDR1 SEHNR, CDR2 FQNEAQ (reference sequence). The CDR3 is 14 residues long. CDR3 amino acids: CASSRDSTNEKLFF.

The rearrangement uses TRBV29-1 and TRBJ2-3; as DNA is missing, the TRBD1 call by TCRdb cannot be tested. Germline V gene sequence: CDR1 SQVTM, CDR2 ANQGSEA. The CDR3 spans 15 residues. This CDR3 reads CSVEDPDRPADTQYF.

The gene calls are TRBV7-8 and TRBJ2-3. Per germline, CDR1 SGHVS and CDR2 FQNEAQ. The CDR3 covers 15 residues. The CDR3 region is CASSLVATSTDTQYF. Full variable domain (missing parts from reference TRBV7-8 and TRBJ2-3): GAGVSQSPRYKVAKRGQDVALRCDPISGHVSLFWYQQALGQGPEFLTYFQNEAQLDKSGLPSDRFFAERPEGSVSTLKIQRTQQEDSAVYLCASSLVATSTDTQYFGPGTRLTVL.

The CDR3 here is CASSSIRGPTGELFF. The chain couples TRBV7-9 to TRBJ2-2; as DNA is missing, the TRBD2 call by TCRdb cannot be tested. Germline V CDR1 and CDR2: SEHNR, FQNEAQ (reference sequence). This CDR3 comprises 15 residues. Together with reference TRBV7-9 and TRBJ2-2, the CDR3 gives the full variable domain: DTGVSQNPRHKITKRGQNVTFRCDPISEHNRLYWYRQTLGQGPEFLTYFQNEAQLEKSRLLSDRFSAERPKGSFSTLEIQRTEQGDSAMYLCASSSIRGPTGELFFGEGSRLTVL.

V usage is TRBV9 and J usage is TRBJ2-3. This CDR3 has 13 residues. Looked up from germline, CDR1 is SGDLS and CDR2 is YYNGEE. This CDR3 is CASSRSEADTQYF.

The chain combines TRBV2 with TRBJ2-1; the TCRdb D gene call, TRBD1, has no DNA to confirm it. The CDR3 spans 19 residues. The germline CDR1 and CDR2 sequences are SNHLY and FYNNEI. The CDR3 loop is CASSVQLIGTGGLKNEQFF.

The rearrangement joins TRBV7-2 to TRBJ1-2; TCRdb proposes TRBD1, but this gene call is untestable without DNA. This CDR3 comprises 15 residues. Germline V CDR1 and CDR2: SGHTA, FQGNSA. The CDR3 is CASSLLIASGYGYTF.

The V and J genes are TRBV29-1 and TRBJ2-5; no DNA is available, so the TRBD2 call from TCRdb remains unchecked. Germline assignment: CDR1 SQVTM and CDR2 ANQGSEA. CDR3 size: 14 residues. The CDR3 reads CSALPAPGGETQYF.

The chain combines TRBV7-8 with TRBJ2-1; the TCRdb call, TRBD2, lacks DNA for checking. CDR1 and CDR2 (germline): SGHVS, FQNEAQ. The CDR3 spans 13 residues. The CDR3 is CASSVSPPEPQFF.

The chain links TRBV25-1 to TRBJ2-4; TCRdb proposes TRBD1, but this gene call is untestable without DNA. Germline CDR1 is MGHDK and CDR2 is SYGVNS. This CDR3 region has 15 residues. This CDR3 is CASSEGELAKNIQYF.

The V gene is TRBV28, the J gene TRBJ2-1; TCRdb's D gene call, TRBD2, goes unchecked for lack of DNA. The germline V gene encodes CDR1 MDHEN and CDR2 SYDVKM. CDR3 size: 15 residues. The CDR3 reads CASSTAGLGGNEQFF.

The J gene is TRBJ2-1, the V gene TRBV12-3 or TRBV12-4; TCRdb's D call of TRBD2 is untestable without DNA. The CDR3 covers 14 residues. The CDR3 protein is CAILLAGSYNEQFF.

This sequence joins TRBV12-3 or TRBV12-4 and TRBJ1-2; no DNA is available, so the TRBD1 call from TCRdb remains unchecked. There are 13 residues in the CDR3. CDR3 region: CASSLEGAHGYTF.

The CDR3 loop reads CATGQGETTNEKLFF. J is TRBJ1-4 and V is TRBV6-1; TCRdb proposes TRBD1, but this gene call is untestable without DNA. The CDR3 extends over 15 amino acids. Germline V CDR1 and CDR2: MNHNS, SASEGT.

The chain uses TRBV5-1 and TRBJ2-7. CDR3 length equals 16 residues. The germline V gene has CDR1 SGHRS and CDR2 YFSETQ. The CDR3 is CASSLKETRTSYEQYF.

The chain uses TRBV7-8 and TRBJ2-7; the D gene TCRdb calls, TRBD2, cannot be checked with no DNA. This CDR3 is 15 amino acids long. Germline V lookup: CDR1 SGHVS, CDR2 FQNEAQ. The CDR3: CASSLGAPGPYEQYF.

The V and J genes are TRBV20-1 and TRBJ1-2; TCRdb's D call of TRBD1 is untestable without DNA. Germline V gene lookup returns CDR1 DFQATT and CDR2 SNEGSKA (reference sequence). This CDR3 region has 12 residues. This CDR3 is CSAGQGEKGYTF.

The CDR3 is CAISESSFWASDTQYF. The rearrangement uses TRBV10-3 and TRBJ2-3; TCRdb reports TRBD2, a call that lacks DNA to check it against. The CDR3 is 16 residues long. Germline lookup yields CDR1 ENHRY and CDR2 SYGVKD.

This rearrangement joins TRBV5-6 to TRBJ2-7; TCRdb selects TRBD2, and the lack of DNA leaves this call unchecked. Looked up from germline, CDR1 is SGHDT and CDR2 is YYEEEE. CDR3 length: 13 residues. CDR3 sequence: CASSPEVGVEQYF.

The rearrangement links TRBV7-2 to TRBJ2-7. CDR3 length: 16 amino acids. CDR1 and CDR2 from the germline V gene are SGHTA and FQGNSA. CDR3 region: CASSLVKSLVTYEQYF.

This chain links TRBV6-1 with TRBJ1-3. Germline V gives CDR1 MNHNS, CDR2 SASEGT. The CDR3 extends over 13 amino acids. The CDR3 here is CASRTPSGNTIYF.

The chain combines TRBV6-2 or TRBV6-3 with TRBJ2-5; TCRdb's D call, TRBD2, is unchecked because there is no DNA. CDR1 and CDR2 from the germline V gene are MNHEY and SVGEGT. This CDR3 has 17 residues. This CDR3 is CASSYSPGTSGQETQYF.

The rearrangement links TRBV5-1 to TRBJ1-5. The CDR3 is 13 residues long. CDR1 and CDR2 (germline): SGHRS, YFSETQ. CDR3 amino acids: CASSLGVDQPQHF.

This rearrangement joins TRBV12-3 or TRBV12-4 to TRBJ2-7; as DNA is missing, the TRBD1 call by TCRdb cannot be tested. CDR3 length: 16 residues. CDR3 in amino acids: CASSSGGTGVFHEQYF.

The chain employs TRBV6-1 and TRBJ2-3; there is no DNA to check the TCRdb D call of TRBD2. CDR3 length equals 16 residues. Germline CDR1 MNHNS, CDR2 SASEGT. The CDR3 sequence: CASSPLAGIEVDTQYF.

The chain joins TRBV5-1 to TRBJ2-1; TCRdb proposes TRBD1, but this gene call is untestable without DNA. CDR3 size: 13 residues. Germline CDR1 reads SGHRS; CDR2 reads YFSETQ. CDR3 sequence reads: CASNEHGGNEQFF.

The rearrangement uses TRBV5-6 and TRBJ2-1; TCRdb returns TRBD2, unconfirmable since there is no DNA. Germline values: CDR1 SGHDT, CDR2 YYEEEE. The CDR3 is made up of 17 amino acids. CDR3 in amino acids: CASAGLAGGTGLFVQFF. Full variable domain (rest looked up from reference TRBV5-6 and TRBJ2-1): DAGVTQSPTHLIKTRGQQVTLRCSPKSGHDTVSWYQQALGQGPQFIFQYYEEEERQRGNFPDRFSGHQFPNYSSELNVNALLLGDSALYLCASAGLAGGTGLFVQFFGPGTRLTVL.

The chain couples TRBV28 to TRBJ2-7; no DNA is available, so the TRBD1 call from TCRdb remains unchecked. Germline V gene sequence: CDR1 MDHEN, CDR2 SYDVKM. The CDR3 is made up of 15 amino acids. The CDR3 sequence: CASNTPGRGGYEQYF.

The gene calls are TRBV29-1 and TRBJ2-2; the D call from TCRdb, TRBD1, cannot be confirmed without DNA. The CDR3 consists of 14 residues. Germline V gene data show CDR1 as SQVTM and CDR2 as ANQGSEA. The CDR3 loop reads CSVVGRQGAGELFF.